A single sample gave rise to the 6 T cell receptor beta chains below, sequenced in a study of beta chain features in type 1 diabetes. The investigators reverse transcribed all of the isolated RNA, so they sequenced expressed TCRB transcripts. Libraries were prepared by immunoSEQ multiplex PCR; TCRdb keeps only in-frame clonotypes and omits some of them. The sample carries approximately 150,000 clones, 10% recorded once. The material sequenced was naive CD4+ T cells from blood. These receptors were taken from a young man in good health.

In this sample, this clone turned up a few times. This sequence joins TRBV10-3 and TRBJ1-1; 7 bases match TRBD1. Germline trimming cut 10 bases from V and 0 bases from J; bases unmatched to any gene: 5. Germline CDR1 and CDR2: ENHRY and SYGVKD. The CDR3 covers 13 residues. The CDR3 loop is CATEQGMNTEAFF. The DNA of the CDR3 is TGTGCCACCGAACAGGGGATGAACACTGAAGCTTTCTTT.

This clone was seen a handful of times. CDR3 sequence: CAARSPSTDTQYF. CDR3 DNA sequence: TGTGCCGCCCGCAGTCCGAGCACAGATACGCAGTATTTT. The rearrangement uses TRBV10-3 and TRBJ2-3; D is unresolved. This CDR3 has 13 residues. Germline V gives CDR1 ENHRY, CDR2 SYGVKD. With 11 bases removed from V and 0 bases from J, the gap between germline ends came to 12 bases.

The rearrangement joins TRBV7-2 to TRBJ2-2; possibly TRBD1 for D (6 bases). Germline CDR1 and CDR2: SGHTA and FQGNSA. V lost 7 bases and J 2 bases, leaving 17 bases between the germline ends. The CDR3 extends over 16 amino acids. CDR3 region: CASTWTVPLNTGELFF. CDR3 DNA: TGTGCCAGCACCTGGACAGTACCGCTTAACACCGGGGAGCTGTTTTTT.

The chain uses TRBV23-1 and TRBJ1-2; TRBD1 matches at 7 bases. TRBV23-1 is placed among ORFs of uncertain function. The length of the CDR3 is 15 residues. Unmatched junction bases numbered 19, after V lost 11 bases and J lost 7 bases. The CDR3 nucleotides read TGCGCCGCGACAGGGCACGAAGTTCGGGTGTTTGGCTACACCTTC. It yields the protein CAATGHEVRVFGYTF.

V is TRBV6-1 and J is TRBJ2-7; D perhaps matches TRBD1 (6 bases). Deletions cut 2 bases from V and 4 bases from J, with 15 bases between. Germline values: CDR1 MNHNS, CDR2 SASEGT. This CDR3 is 15 amino acids long. The CDR3 protein is CASSETEDRSYEQYF. In DNA form, the CDR3 reads TGTGCCAGCAGTGAAACGGAAGACAGGAGTTACGAGCAGTACTTC.

The chain has TRBV11-2 and TRBJ2-7, with TRBD1 as a possible D gene (6 bases). The V gene's germline CDR1 is SGHAT and CDR2 FQNNGV. V gave up 4 bases and J gave up 3 bases, with 13 bases separating them. CDR3 length: 14 residues. DNA of the CDR3: TGTGCCAGCAGCTCACAGAGGGGACACTACGAGCAGTACTTC. Protein sequence: CASSSQRGHYEQYF.